This T cell receptor beta chain was identified during a study of cytomegalovirus exposure and HLA in healthy donors. The PCR used 60 Vbeta and 13 Jbeta primers. Some clones are missing from TCRdb's copy, which holds only in-frame ones; the method was immunoSEQ multiplex PCR. The sample yields approximately 160,000 clones, 65% to 85% seen once. Whole-study results and caveats: An ancestry cluster, one associated with Asian ancestry, reportedly showed fewer N-insertions than the approximately 650-donor mean in a later analysis.

Though probably carrying unrecorded immune exposures, donors were nominally healthy at sampling. As to this clone: No antigen is known for it.

This CDR3 has 19 amino acids. V was clipped by 4 bases and J by 0 bases; unmatched bases: 6. Germline CDR1 is MDHEN and CDR2 is SYDVKM. The source of this sequence is a woman between 18 and 29 years old in good health and CMV-seronegative. J is TRBJ2-2 and V is TRBV28, with 15 positions matching TRBD2. Sequenced: PBMCs. CDR3 bases: TGTGCCAGCAGTTCTAGGACTAGCGGGAGGGCCGCGAACACCGGGGAGCTGTTTTTT. Protein: CASSSRTSGRAANTGELFF. The variable domain in full, completed from reference TRBV28 and TRBJ2-2, reads DVKVTQSSRYLVKRTGEKVFLECVQDMDHENMFWYRQDPGLGLRLIYFSYDVKMKEKGDIPEGYSVSREKKERFSLILESASTNQTSMYLCASSSRTSGRAANTGELFFGEGSRLTVL.